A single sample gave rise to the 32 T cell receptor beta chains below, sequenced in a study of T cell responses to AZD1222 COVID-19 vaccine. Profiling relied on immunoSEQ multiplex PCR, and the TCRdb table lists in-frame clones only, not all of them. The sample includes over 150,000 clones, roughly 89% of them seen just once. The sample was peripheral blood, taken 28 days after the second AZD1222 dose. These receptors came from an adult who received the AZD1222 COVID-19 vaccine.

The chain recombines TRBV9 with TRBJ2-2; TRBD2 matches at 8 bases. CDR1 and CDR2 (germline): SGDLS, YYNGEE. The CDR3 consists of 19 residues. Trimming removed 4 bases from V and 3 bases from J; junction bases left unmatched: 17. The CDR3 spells CASSPLGGGPIRYTGELFF. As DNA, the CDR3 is TGTGCCAGCAGCCCCCTCGGCGGGGGGCCTATACGATACACCGGGGAGCTGTTTTTT.

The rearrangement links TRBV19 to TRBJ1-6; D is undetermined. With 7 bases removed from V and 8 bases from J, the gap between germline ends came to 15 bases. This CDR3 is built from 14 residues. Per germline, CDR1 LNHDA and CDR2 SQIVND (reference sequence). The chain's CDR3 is CASTSGPSYSPLHF. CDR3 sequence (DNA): TGTGCCAGTACCTCGGGTCCCTCGTATTCACCCCTCCACTTT.

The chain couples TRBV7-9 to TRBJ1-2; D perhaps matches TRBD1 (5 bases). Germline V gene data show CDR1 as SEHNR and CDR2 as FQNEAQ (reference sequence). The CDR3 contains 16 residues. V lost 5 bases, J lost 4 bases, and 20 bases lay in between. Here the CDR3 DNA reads TGTGCCAGCAGCCCGTTCTACCTGGGGGGATCCTATGGCTACACCTTC. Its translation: CASSPFYLGGSYGYTF.

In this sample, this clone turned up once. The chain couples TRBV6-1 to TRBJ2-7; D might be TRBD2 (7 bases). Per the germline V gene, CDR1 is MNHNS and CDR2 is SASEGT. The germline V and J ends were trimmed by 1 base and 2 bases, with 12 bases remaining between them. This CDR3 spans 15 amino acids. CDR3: CASSEVGGGPYEQYF. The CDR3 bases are TGTGCCAGCAGTGAAGTGGGAGGGGGGCCCTACGAGCAGTACTTC.

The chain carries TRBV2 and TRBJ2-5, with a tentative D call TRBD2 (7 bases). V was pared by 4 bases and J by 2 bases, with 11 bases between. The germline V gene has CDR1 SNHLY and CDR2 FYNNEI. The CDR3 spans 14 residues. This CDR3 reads CASSVAGAQETQYF. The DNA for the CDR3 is TGTGCCAGCAGTGTCGCGGGGGCGCAAGAGACCCAGTACTTC.

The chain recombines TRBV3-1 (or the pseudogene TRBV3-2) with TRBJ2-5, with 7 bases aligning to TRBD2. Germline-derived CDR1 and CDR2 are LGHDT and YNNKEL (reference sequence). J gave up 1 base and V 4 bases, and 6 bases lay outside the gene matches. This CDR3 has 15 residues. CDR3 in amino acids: CASSRPGLRQETQYF. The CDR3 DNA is TGTGCCAGCAGCCGACCGGGACTACGCCAAGAGACCCAGTACTTC.

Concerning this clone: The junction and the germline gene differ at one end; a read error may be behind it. Here the CDR3 DNA reads TGCGCCAGCAGCCAAGTCCTACAGCACACCGGGGAGCTGCTTTTT. Encoded protein: CASSQVLQHTGELLF. The rearrangement links TRBV4-3 to TRBJ2-2, with D perhaps matching TRBD2 (5 bases). This CDR3 contains 15 residues. Per the germline V gene, CDR1 is LGHNA and CDR2 is YSLEER.

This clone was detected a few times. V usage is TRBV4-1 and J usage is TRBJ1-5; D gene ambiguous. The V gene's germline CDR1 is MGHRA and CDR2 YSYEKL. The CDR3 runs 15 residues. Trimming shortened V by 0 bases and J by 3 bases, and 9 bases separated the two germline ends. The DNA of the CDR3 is TGCGCCAGCAGCCAAGAGACCGAGGTCAATCAGCCCCAGCATTTT. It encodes CASSQETEVNQPQHF.

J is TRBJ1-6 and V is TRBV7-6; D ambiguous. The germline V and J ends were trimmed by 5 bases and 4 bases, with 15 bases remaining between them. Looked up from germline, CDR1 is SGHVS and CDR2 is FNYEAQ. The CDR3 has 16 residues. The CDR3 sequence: CASSPESGFYNSPLHF. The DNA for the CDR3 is TGTGCCAGCAGCCCAGAGTCCGGTTTTTATAATTCACCCCTCCACTTT.

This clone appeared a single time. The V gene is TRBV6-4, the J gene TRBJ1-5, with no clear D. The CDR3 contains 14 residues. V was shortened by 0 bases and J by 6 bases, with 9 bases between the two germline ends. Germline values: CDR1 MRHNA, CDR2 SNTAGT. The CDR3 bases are TGTGCCAGCAGTGACTCATTGGGGAGTCAGCCCCAGCATTTT. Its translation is CASSDSLGSQPQHF.

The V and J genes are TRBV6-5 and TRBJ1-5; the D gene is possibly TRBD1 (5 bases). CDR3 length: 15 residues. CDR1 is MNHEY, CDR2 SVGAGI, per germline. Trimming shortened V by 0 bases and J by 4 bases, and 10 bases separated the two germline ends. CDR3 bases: TGTGCCAGCAGTTACTCGGGACGAGGGAATCAGCCCCAGCATTTT. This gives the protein CASSYSGRGNQPQHF.

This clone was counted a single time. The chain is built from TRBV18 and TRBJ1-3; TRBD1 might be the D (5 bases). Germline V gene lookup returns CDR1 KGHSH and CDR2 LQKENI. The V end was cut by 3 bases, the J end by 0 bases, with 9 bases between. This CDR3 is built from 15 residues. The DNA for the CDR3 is TGTGCCAGCTCACCGGTCGGGGGCTCTGGAAACACCATATATTTT. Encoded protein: CASSPVGGSGNTIYF. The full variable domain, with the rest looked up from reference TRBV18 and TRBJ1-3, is NAGVMQNPRHLVRRRGQEARLRCSPMKGHSHVYWYRQLPEEGLKFMVYLQKENIIDESGMPKERFSAEFPKEGPSILRIQQVVRGDSAAYFCASSPVGGSGNTIYFGEGSWLTVV.

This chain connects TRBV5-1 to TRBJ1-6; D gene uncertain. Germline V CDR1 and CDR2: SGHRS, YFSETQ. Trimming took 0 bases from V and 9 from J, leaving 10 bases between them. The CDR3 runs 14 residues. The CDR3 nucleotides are TGCGCCAGCAGCTTGGGAGACACTAGTTCACCCCTCCACTTT. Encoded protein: CASSLGDTSSPLHF.

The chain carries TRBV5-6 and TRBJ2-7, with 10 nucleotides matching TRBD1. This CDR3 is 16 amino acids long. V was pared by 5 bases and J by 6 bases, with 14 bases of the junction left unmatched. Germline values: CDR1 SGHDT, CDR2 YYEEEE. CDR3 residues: CASSSRGTGARTEQYF. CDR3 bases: TGTGCCAGCAGTTCCCGGGGGACAGGGGCGCGGACCGAGCAGTACTTC.

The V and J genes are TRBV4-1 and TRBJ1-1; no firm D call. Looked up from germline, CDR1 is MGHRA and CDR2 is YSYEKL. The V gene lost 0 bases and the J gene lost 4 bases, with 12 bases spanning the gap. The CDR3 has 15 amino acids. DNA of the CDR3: TGCGCCAGCAGCCAAGACCTGAGGGTCCGCACTGAAGCTTTCTTT. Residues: CASSQDLRVRTEAFF.

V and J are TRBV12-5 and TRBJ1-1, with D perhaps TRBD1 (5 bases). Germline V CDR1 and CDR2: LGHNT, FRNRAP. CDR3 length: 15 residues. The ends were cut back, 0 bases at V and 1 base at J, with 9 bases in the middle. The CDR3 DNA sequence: TGTGCTAGTGGTTTGGTACAGGCACCGAACACTGAAGCTTTCTTT. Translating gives CASGLVQAPNTEAFF.

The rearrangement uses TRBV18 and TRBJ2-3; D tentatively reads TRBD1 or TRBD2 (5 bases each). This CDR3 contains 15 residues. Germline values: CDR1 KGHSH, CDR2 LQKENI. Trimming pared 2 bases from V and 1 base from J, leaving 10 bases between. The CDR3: CASSPGMGRTDTQYF. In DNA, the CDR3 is TGTGCCAGCTCACCAGGAATGGGACGCACAGATACGCAGTATTTT. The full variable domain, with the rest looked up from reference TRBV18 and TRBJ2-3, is NAGVMQNPRHLVRRRGQEARLRCSPMKGHSHVYWYRQLPEEGLKFMVYLQKENIIDESGMPKERFSAEFPKEGPSILRIQQVVRGDSAAYFCASSPGMGRTDTQYFGPGTRLTVL.

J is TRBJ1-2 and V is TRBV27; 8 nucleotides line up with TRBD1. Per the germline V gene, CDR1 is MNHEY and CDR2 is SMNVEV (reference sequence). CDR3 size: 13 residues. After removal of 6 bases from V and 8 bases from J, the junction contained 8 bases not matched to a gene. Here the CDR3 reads CASRTTGGSGYTF. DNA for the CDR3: TGTGCCAGCAGAACCACAGGGGGGAGCGGCTACACCTTC.

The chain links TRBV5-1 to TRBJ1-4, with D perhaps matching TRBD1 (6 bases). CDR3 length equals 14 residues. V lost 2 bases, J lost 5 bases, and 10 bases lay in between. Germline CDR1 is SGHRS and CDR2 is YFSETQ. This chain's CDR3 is CASSLNRENEKLFF. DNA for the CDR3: TGCGCCAGCAGCTTAAACAGGGAGAATGAAAAACTGTTTTTT.

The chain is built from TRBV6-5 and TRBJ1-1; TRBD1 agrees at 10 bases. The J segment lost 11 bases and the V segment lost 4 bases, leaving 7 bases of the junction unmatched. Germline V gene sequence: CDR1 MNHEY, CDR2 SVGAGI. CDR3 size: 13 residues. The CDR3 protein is CASSSPGQGYAFF. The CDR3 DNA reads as TGTGCCAGCAGTTCCCCGGGACAGGGGTATGCTTTCTTT.

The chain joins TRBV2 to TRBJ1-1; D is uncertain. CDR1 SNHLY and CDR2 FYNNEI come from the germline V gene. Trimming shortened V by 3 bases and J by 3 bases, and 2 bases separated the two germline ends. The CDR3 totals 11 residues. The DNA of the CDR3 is TGTGCCAGCAGTGAGGACACTGAAGCTTTCTTT. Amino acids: CASSEDTEAFF.

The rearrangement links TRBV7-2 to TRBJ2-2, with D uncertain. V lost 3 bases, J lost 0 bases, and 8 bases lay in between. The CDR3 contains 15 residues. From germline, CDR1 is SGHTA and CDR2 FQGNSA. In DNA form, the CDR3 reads TGTGCCAGCAGCTTGGGCAGCGCGAACACCGGGGAGCTGTTTTTT. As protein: CASSLGSANTGELFF.

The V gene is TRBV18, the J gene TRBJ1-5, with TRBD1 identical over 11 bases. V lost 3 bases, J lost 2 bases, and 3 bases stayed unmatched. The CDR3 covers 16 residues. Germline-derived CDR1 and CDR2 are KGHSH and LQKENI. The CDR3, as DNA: TGTGCCAGCTCACCTCCGGGACAGGGGGGCAATCAGCCCCAGCATTTT. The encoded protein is CASSPPGQGGNQPQHF.

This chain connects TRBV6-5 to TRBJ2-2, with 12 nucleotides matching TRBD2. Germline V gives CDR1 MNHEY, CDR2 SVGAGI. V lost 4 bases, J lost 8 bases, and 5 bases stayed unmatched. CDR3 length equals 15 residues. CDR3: CASSLTSGGSGELFF. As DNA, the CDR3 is TGTGCCAGCAGTTTGACTAGCGGGGGTTCTGGGGAGCTGTTTTTT.

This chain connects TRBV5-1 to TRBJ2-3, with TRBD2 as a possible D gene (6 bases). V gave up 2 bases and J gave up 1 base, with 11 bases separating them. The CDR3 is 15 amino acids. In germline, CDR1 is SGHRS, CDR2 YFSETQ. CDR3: CASSLGLPRTDTQYF. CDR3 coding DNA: TGCGCCAGCAGCTTAGGACTACCCCGCACAGATACGCAGTATTTT.

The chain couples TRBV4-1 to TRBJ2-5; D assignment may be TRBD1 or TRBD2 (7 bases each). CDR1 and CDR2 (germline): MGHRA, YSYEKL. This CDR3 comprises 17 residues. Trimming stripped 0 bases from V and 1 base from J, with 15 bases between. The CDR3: CASSQDRAGGGQETQYF. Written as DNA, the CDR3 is TGCGCCAGCAGCCAAGATCGGGCAGGGGGGGGCCAAGAGACCCAGTACTTC.

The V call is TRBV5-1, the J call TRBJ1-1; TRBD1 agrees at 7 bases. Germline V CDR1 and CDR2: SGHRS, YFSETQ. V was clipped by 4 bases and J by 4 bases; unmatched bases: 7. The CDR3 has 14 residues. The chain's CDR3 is CASSVTGVGTEAFF. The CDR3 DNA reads TGCGCCAGCAGCGTAACAGGGGTAGGCACTGAAGCTTTCTTT.

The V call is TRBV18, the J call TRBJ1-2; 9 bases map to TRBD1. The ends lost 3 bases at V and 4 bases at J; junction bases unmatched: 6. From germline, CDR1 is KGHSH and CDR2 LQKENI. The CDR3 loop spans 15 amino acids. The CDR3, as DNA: TGTGCCAGCTCACCCGGGACAGGGCAGGGCTATGGCTACACCTTC. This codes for CASSPGTGQGYGYTF.

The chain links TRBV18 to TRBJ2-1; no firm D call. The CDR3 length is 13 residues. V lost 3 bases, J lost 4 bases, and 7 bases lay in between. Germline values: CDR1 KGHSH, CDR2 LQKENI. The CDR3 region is CASSPGGYNEQFF. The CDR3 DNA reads TGTGCCAGCTCACCGGGTGGTTACAATGAGCAGTTCTTC.

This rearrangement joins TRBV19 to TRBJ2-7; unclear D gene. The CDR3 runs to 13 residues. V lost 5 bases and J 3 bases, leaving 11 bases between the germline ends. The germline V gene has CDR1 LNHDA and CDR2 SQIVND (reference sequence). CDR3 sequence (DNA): TGTGCCAGTAGTCCCCGGACGGACTACGAGCAGTACTTC. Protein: CASSPRTDYEQYF.

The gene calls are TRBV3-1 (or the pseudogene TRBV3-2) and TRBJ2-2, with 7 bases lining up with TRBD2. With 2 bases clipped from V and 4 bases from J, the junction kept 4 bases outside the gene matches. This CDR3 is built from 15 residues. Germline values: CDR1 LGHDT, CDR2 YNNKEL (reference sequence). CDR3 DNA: TGTGCCAGCAGCCAAAGCGGGGCCGGCACCGGGGAGCTGTTTTTT. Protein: CASSQSGAGTGELFF.

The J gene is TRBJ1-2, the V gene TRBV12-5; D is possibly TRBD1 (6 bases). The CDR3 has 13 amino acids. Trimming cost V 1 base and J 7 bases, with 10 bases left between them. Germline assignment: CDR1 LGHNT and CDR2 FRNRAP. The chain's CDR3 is CASGLATGLGYTF. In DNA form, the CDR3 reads TGTGCTAGTGGTTTGGCTACAGGGCTTGGCTACACCTTC.